The T cell receptor beta chain described here comes from a study of shared clonotypes between healthy human individuals. Libraries were prepared by immunoSEQ multiplex PCR; TCRdb keeps only in-frame clonotypes and omits some of them. Of roughly 640,000 clones listed, roughly 97% are singletons. Sequencing was performed on naive CD4+ T cells sorted from blood. The subset was: CD45RA+ positively selected. The TCR sequence derives from a woman in her twenties or thirties in good health.

The CDR3 coding sequence is TGTGCCAGCAGCTTAGGGACGGTGACTGGGGCCAACGTCCTGACTTTC. It yields the protein CASSLGTVTGANVLTF. The chain joins TRBV7-3 to TRBJ2-6; TRBD1 or TRBD2 may be the D gene (5 bases each). CDR3 length: 16 amino acids. V was trimmed by 2 bases and J by 2 bases, leaving 10 bases between them. From germline, CDR1 is SGHTA and CDR2 FQGTGA.